These T cell receptor beta chains were read from a single sample in a study of blood T cell repertoires in COVID-19. Data came from immunoSEQ multiplex PCR; TCRdb stores just in-frame clones and leaves some out. Of around 160,000 clones in the sample, about 88% are singletons; the top ten hold roughly a fifth. The sample taken for sequencing was peripheral blood. The receptors derive from a woman aged 80 or older with acute or convalescent COVID-19. Both conserved end residues are part of each CDR3. The D gene is left open where the match is weak. The listing skips clone size in some rows; elsewhere it reads once, few, many or a size class.

V gene	D gene	clone size	J gene	CDR3 DNA	CDR3 protein
TRBV5-4	TRBD1	.	TRBJ2-2	TGTGCCAGCAGCAGATCACAGGGGACCACCGGGGAGCTGTTTTTT	CASSRSQGTTGELFF
TRBV10-1	.	.	TRBJ2-1	TGCGCCAGCAGTGTATCAGGGGCCTACAATGAGCAGTTCTTC	CASSVSGAYNEQFF
TRBV5-4	TRBD1	.	TRBJ1-1	TGTGCCAGCAGGACAGGGGGGAAGACTGAAGCTTTCTTT	CASRTGGKTEAFF
TRBV5-1	.	.	TRBJ2-2	TGCGCCAGCAGGGACTACAGGTCGAACACCGGGGAGCTGTTTTTT	CASRDYRSNTGELFF
TRBV7-9	TRBD2	once	TRBJ2-4	TGTGCCAGCAGCCCCGGACTCGGGACTAGCGGGGTACAAAACATTCAGTACTTC	CASSPGLGTSGVQNIQYF
TRBV5-3	TRBD2	.	TRBJ2-1	TGTGCCAGAAGCTCACCGGGACTAGGGTGGAATGAGCAGTTCTTC	CARSSPGLGWNEQFF
TRBV28	TRBD1	.	TRBJ2-7	TGTGCCAGCAGTACCGGGACAGGGATATCCTTTTACGAGCAGTACTTC	CASSTGTGISFYEQYF
TRBV9	.	.	TRBJ1-1	TGTGCCAGCAGCGTTTTTGACAGGCTAAACACTGAAGCTTTCTTT	CASSVFDRLNTEAFF
TRBV6-1	.	.	TRBJ1-2	TGTGCCAGCAGTGAAGCGACAGTGGATGGCTACACCTTC	CASSEATVDGYTF
TRBV19	.	.	TRBJ2-5	TGTGCCAGTAGTTCGGGACCGCGGGGTGAGACCCAGTACTTC	CASSSGPRGETQYF
TRBV19	.	.	TRBJ2-7	TGTGCCAGCGGTAGGACGGGAACCTACGAGCAGTACTTC	CASGRTGTYEQYF
TRBV24-1	TRBD2	.	TRBJ2-2	TGTGCCACCAGTCGGAGTGCGGGGGACACCGGGGAGCTGTTTTTT	CATSRSAGDTGELFF
TRBV5-1	.	few	TRBJ1-1	TGCGCCAGCAGCTCCCGGACGGGAACGAACACTGAAGCTTTCTTT	CASSSRTGTNTEAFF
TRBV6-6	TRBD2	.	TRBJ2-7	TGTGCCAGCAGGGGCGGGGGTGTCGGCTCCTACGAGCAGTACTTC	CASRGGGVGSYEQYF
TRBV5-6	TRBD1	.	TRBJ1-5	TGTGCCAGCAGCCGACAGGGAAGGAGGCCCCAGCATTTT	CASSRQGRRPQHF
TRBV6-1	.	.	TRBJ2-4	TGTGCCAGCAGTGATCTCCCGGGGTCCGACATTCAGTACTTC	CASSDLPGSDIQYF
TRBV25-1	.	once	TRBJ1-5	TGTGCCAGCCAGTCAGGGTTCGCTCAGCCCCAGCATTTT	CASQSGFAQPQHF
TRBV10-3	TRBD1	.	TRBJ2-7	TGTGCCATCAGCCTGACAGGGACCAGCTCCTACGAGCAGTACTTC	CAISLTGTSSYEQYF
TRBV11-1	TRBD2	.	TRBJ2-1	TGTGCCAGCAGCCGGCCGGGGGGATTGCATGAGCAGTTCTTC	CASSRPGGLHEQFF
TRBV5-1	.	once	TRBJ2-1	TGCGCCAGCAGCTCCCGTTTTGCGAGTTCCGATGAGCAGTTCTTC	CASSSRFASSDEQFF
TRBV19	.	many	TRBJ1-3	TGTGCCAGTAGTGTCGGGGACTTTGGAAACACCATATATTTT	CASSVGDFGNTIYF
TRBV28	TRBD2	few	TRBJ2-3	TGTGCCAGCAGTTTCTCGGCCTGGCTAGCGGGAGATTCAGATACGCAGTATTTT	CASSFSAWLAGDSDTQYF
TRBV2	TRBD2	once	TRBJ2-5	TGTGCCAGCCAACTAGCGGGGGGGCGAGAGACCCAGTACTTC	CASQLAGGRETQYF
TRBV29-1	.	.	TRBJ1-1	TGCAGCGTTTGGGGTCAGGGTAACACTGAAGCTTTCTTT	CSVWGQGNTEAFF
TRBV5-1	TRBD2	.	TRBJ2-1	TGCGCCAGCAGCTTGGCCGTTCTAGCGGGTTACAATGAGCAGTTCTTC	CASSLAVLAGYNEQFF
TRBV30	TRBD1	.	TRBJ2-7	TGTGCCTGGAGTGAGTTTCCACAGGGGTTCTCCTACGAGCAGTACTTC	CAWSEFPQGFSYEQYF
TRBV3-1/TRBV3-2	TRBD2	.	TRBJ2-5	TGTGCCAGCAGCCAAGGGGTGACAGCGGGGGCCCAAGAGACCCAGTACTTC	CASSQGVTAGAQETQYF
TRBV5-5	.	.	TRBJ1-5	TGTGCCAGCAGCTTGGAGGGGGTTAACAATCAGCCCCAGCATTTT	CASSLEGVNNQPQHF
TRBV28	.	.	TRBJ2-5	TGTGCCAGCAGTTTAGGGGGGAACCAAGAGACCCAGTACTTC	CASSLGGNQETQYF
TRBV19	TRBD1	.	TRBJ1-5	TGTGCCAGTAATTGGGGCAGGGGGGATCAGCCCCAGCATTTT	CASNWGRGDQPQHF
TRBV3-1/TRBV3-2	TRBD2	.	TRBJ2-7	TGTGCCAGCAGCCAAGTGGGGGGGAAGCAGTACTTC	CASSQVGGKQYF
TRBV6-5	.	once	TRBJ2-1	TGTGCCAGCAGACCGCCGGGTCTCCCCTACAATGAGCAGTTCTTC	CASRPPGLPYNEQFF
TRBV19	TRBD1	few	TRBJ1-4	TGTGCCAGTAGTATGGGCACAGGGGCCGGTGAAAAACTGTTTTTT	CASSMGTGAGEKLFF
TRBV3-1/TRBV3-2	.	.	TRBJ1-1	TGTGCCAGCAGCCAAGTCAGGAACACTGAAGCTTTCTTT	CASSQVRNTEAFF
TRBV28	TRBD2	few	TRBJ2-2	TGTGCCAGCAGACCTACTAGCGGGAACACCGGGGAGCTGTTTTTT	CASRPTSGNTGELFF
TRBV5-6	TRBD1	.	TRBJ1-5	TGTGCCAGCAGCTTGCAGGGGGCGAATAATCAGCCCCAGCATTTT	CASSLQGANNQPQHF
TRBV10-3	TRBD1	.	TRBJ1-6	TGTGCCATCAGCCGGGACAGGGCAGGAAATTCACCCCTCCACTTT	CAISRDRAGNSPLHF
TRBV7-8	.	.	TRBJ2-3	TGTGCCAGCAGCCTGGGGGACTTTACAGATACGCAGTATTTT	CASSLGDFTDTQYF
TRBV7-2	.	.	TRBJ2-1	TGTGCCAGCAGCTGGGCTCGGTCCAACAATGAGCAGTTCTTC	CASSWARSNNEQFF
TRBV6-1	.	few	TRBJ1-2	TGTGCCAGCAGTGAGGCGGGGAACTATGGCTACACCTTC	CASSEAGNYGYTF
TRBV10-3	.	.	TRBJ1-2	TGTGCCATCAGTGATTCGGTCAGGGTGAACTATGGCTACACCTTC	CAISDSVRVNYGYTF
TRBV12-3/TRBV12-4	TRBD1	.	TRBJ1-1	TGTGCCAGCAGAAGGACAGGGGGGGCTGAAGCTTTCTTT	CASRRTGGAEAFF
TRBV19	TRBD1	.	TRBJ1-2	TGTGCCAGTAGGAAAACAGGGGGGCCGGACTATGGCTACACCTTC	CASRKTGGPDYGYTF
TRBV29-1	TRBD1	.	TRBJ2-7	TGCAGCGCGAGGGACAGCTCCTACGAGCAGTACTTC	CSARDSSYEQYF
TRBV10-3	TRBD1	few	TRBJ1-1	TGTGCCATCAGCTCAGGGGGCCTAATCCTCAAGAACACTGAAGCTTTCTTT	CAISSGGLILKNTEAFF
TRBV6-5	TRBD2	.	TRBJ2-7	TGTGCCACCTATACGCGGGAGTCGTACGAGCAGTACTTC	CATYTRESYEQYF
TRBV11-3	.	.	TRBJ2-3	TGTGCCAGCAGCCGCCGGACTAACACAGATACGCAGTATTTT	CASSRRTNTDTQYF
TRBV11-1	.	.	TRBJ1-2	TGTGCCAGCAGCCCAGACCGGGATCTTAACTATGGCTACACCTTC	CASSPDRDLNYGYTF
TRBV21-1	.	once	TRBJ2-7	TGTGCCAGCAGCAAAGGACTGAACTCCTACGAGCAGTACTTC	CASSKGLNSYEQYF
TRBV5-1	.	once	TRBJ2-6	TGCGCCAGCAGCTTGGAGGGGCCTTCTGGGGCCAACGTCCTGACTTTC	CASSLEGPSGANVLTF
TRBV6-4	TRBD2	.	TRBJ2-1	TGTGCCAGCAGCGACTCGGGACTAGCTTACAATGAGCAGTTCTTC	CASSDSGLAYNEQFF
TRBV7-9	TRBD1	.	TRBJ2-2	TGTGCAACTTTCGGGACAGGGGACACCGGGGAGCTGTTTTTT	CATFGTGDTGELFF
TRBV28	TRBD2	.	TRBJ2-7	TGTGCCAGCACTCACCGGGGAGGGGTCGGCGAGCAGTACTTC	CASTHRGGVGEQYF
TRBV6-6	.	.	TRBJ1-2	TGTGCCAGCAGTTACTCGGACACCTTTAACTATGGCTACACCTTC	CASSYSDTFNYGYTF
TRBV6-5	TRBD1	few	TRBJ1-5	TGTGCCAGCATGCCAGGGGGGATCAACAATCAGCCCCAGCATTTT	CASMPGGINNQPQHF
TRBV3-1/TRBV3-2	TRBD2	once	TRBJ2-3	TGTGCCAGCCGGGGACTAGCGGTCACAGATACGCAGTATTTT	CASRGLAVTDTQYF
TRBV7-9	TRBD2	few	TRBJ2-1	TGTGCCAGCAGCTCCTCCGGAGCGGGAGGTTACAATGAGCAGTTCTTC	CASSSSGAGGYNEQFF
TRBV19	TRBD1	.	TRBJ1-2	TGTGCCAGTAGTAAGGAGACAGGGGCCTATGGCTACACCTTC	CASSKETGAYGYTF